The next 7 T cell receptor beta chains were all read from a single sample in a study of blood T cells in healthy people across ages. The authors ran a second PCR of 7 to 11 cycles using a sample-barcoded 5' primer and a J-beta primer mix. One entry per CDR3 protein, called by TCRdb with MiXCR from the 5' RACE reads. The sample yields hundreds of thousands of distinct CDR3 sequences, roughly 60% seen once. Sequencing used blood. The receptors derive from a man in his thirties or forties in good health.

This clonotype was detected a few times. The rearrangement uses TRBV6-5 and TRBJ1-2; TRBD1 matches at 7 bases. The CDR3 extends over 16 amino acids. Germline CDR1 and CDR2: MNHEY and SVGAGI. Germline trimming cut 0 bases from V and 5 bases from J; bases unmatched to any gene: 9. CDR3 residues: CASSYSGQGGGYGYTF. The CDR3, as DNA: TGTGCCAGCAGTTACTCGGGCCAGGGGGGGGGTTATGGCTACACCTTC.

V usage is TRBV30 and J usage is TRBJ2-2, with 8 positions matching TRBD1. Germline CDR1 GTSNPN, CDR2 SVGIG (reference sequence). The CDR3 consists of 14 residues. V lost 3 bases, J lost 1 base, and 1 base stayed unmatched. The CDR3 loop is CAWRTGENTGELFF. In nucleotides, the CDR3 is TGTGCCTGGAGGACAGGGGAGAACACCGGGGAGCTGTTTTTT. Based on the CDR3 plus reference TRBV30 and TRBJ2-2, the full variable domain is SQTIHQWPATLVQPVGSPLSLECTVEGTSNPNLYWYRQAAGRGLQLLFYSVGIGQISSEVPQNLSASRPQDRQFILSSKKLLLSDSGFYLCAWRTGENTGELFFGEGSRLTVL.

Here the CDR3 reads CASSQERAIRNEQFF. The CDR3 coding sequence is TGTGCCAGCAGCCAAGAGAGGGCAATAAGGAATGAGCAGTTCTTC. The gene calls are TRBV3-1 and TRBJ2-7; maybe TRBD2 (5 bases). The tail of the sequence fits TRBJ2-1 better, so the J call may be wrong. CDR1 and CDR2 from the germline V gene are LGHDT and YNNKEL (reference sequence). The CDR3 consists of 15 residues.

The V gene is TRBV3-1, the J gene TRBJ2-7; either TRBD1 or TRBD2 may supply D (5 bases each). V gave up 4 bases and J gave up 3 bases, with 13 bases separating them. Germline CDR1 and CDR2: LGHDT and YNNKEL (reference sequence). The CDR3 has 14 amino acids. The CDR3 coding sequence is TGTGCCAGCAGCCCCCCAGGGACGTACTACGAGCAGTACTTC. Its translation is CASSPPGTYYEQYF.

The chain recombines TRBV21-1 with TRBJ2-7; no check of the table's D call, TRBD2, against the DNA was made. TRBV21-1 is marked as a pseudogene. The CDR3 runs to 15 residues. CDR3 DNA sequence: TGTGCCAGCAGCAAAGGACTAGCCCTCTCCTACGAGCAGTACTTC. As protein: CASSKGLALSYEQYF.

Comments on this clonotype: This clone may be a read error of a much larger clone one base away. V usage is TRBV5-1 and J usage is TRBJ1-2; maybe TRBD1 (6 bases). Germline CDR1 SGHRS, CDR2 YFSETQ. The CDR3 sequence is 13 residues long. In DNA, the CDR3 is TGCGTCAGCAGCCTGGGGGGGGCCTATGGCTACACCTTC. This sequence encodes CVSSLGGAYGYTF.

Regarding this clonotype: Compared with germline, one end of the junction differs, possibly owing to a read error. J is TRBJ1-5 and V is TRBV10-3; D gene ambiguous. The CDR3 runs 14 residues. The germline V gene has CDR1 ENHRY and CDR2 SYGVKD. CDR3 sequence: CAISEAGSNQPQHF. The CDR3, as DNA: TGTGCCATAAGTGAGGCAGGAAGCAATCAGCCCCAGCATTTT.